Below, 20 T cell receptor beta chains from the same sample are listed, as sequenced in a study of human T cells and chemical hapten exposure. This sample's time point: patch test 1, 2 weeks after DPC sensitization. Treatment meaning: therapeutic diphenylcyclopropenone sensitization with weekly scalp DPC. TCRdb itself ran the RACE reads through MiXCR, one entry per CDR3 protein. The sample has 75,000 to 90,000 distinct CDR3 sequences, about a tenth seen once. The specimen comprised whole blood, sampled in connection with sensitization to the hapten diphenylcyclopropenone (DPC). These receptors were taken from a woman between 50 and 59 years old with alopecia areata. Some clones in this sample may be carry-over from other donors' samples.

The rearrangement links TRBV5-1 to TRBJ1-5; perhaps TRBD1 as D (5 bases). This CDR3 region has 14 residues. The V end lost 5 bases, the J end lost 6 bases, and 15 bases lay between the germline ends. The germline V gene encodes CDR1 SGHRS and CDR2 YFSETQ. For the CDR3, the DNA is TGCGCCAGCAGTACCGGGACGAGTGGTCAGCCCCAGCATTTT. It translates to CASSTGTSGQPQHF.

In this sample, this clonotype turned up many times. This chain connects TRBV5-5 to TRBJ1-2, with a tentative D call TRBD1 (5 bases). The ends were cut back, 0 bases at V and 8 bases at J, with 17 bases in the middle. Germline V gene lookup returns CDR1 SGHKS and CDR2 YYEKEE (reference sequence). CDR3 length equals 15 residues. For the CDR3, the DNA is TGTGCCAGCAGCTTGGCGGGGGTCCGGGATGACGGCTACACCTTC. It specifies CASSLAGVRDDGYTF.

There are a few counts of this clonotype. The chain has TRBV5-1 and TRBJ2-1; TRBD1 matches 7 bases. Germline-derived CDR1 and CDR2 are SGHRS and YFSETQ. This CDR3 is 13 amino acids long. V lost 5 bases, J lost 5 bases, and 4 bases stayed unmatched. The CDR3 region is CASRPGTDNEQFF. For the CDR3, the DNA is TGCGCCAGCAGACCAGGGACAGACAATGAGCAGTTCTTC. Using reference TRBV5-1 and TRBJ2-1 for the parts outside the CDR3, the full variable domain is KAGVTQTPRYLIKTRGQQVTLSCSPISGHRSVSWYQQTPGQGLQFLFEYFSETQRNKGNFPGRFSGRQFSNSRSEMNVSTLELGDSALYLCASRPGTDNEQFFGPGTRLTVL.

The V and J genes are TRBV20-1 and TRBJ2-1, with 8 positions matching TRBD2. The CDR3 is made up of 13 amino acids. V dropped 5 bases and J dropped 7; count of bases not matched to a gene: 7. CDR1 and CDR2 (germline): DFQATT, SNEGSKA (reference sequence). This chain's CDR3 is CSAFPAGVNEQFF. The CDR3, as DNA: TGCAGTGCTTTCCCAGCGGGAGTGAATGAGCAGTTCTTC.

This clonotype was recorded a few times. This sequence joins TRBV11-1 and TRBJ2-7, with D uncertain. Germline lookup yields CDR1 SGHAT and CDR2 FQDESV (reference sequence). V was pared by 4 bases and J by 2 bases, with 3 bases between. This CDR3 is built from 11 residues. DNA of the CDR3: TGTGCCAGCAGCTCCGCCTACGAGCAGTACTTC. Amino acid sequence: CASSSAYEQYF. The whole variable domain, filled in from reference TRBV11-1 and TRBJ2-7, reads EAEVAQSPRYKITEKSQAVAFWCDPISGHATLYWYRQILGQGPELLVQFQDESVVDDSQLPKDRFSAERLKGVDSTLKIQPAELGDSAMYLCASSSAYEQYFGPGTRLTVT.

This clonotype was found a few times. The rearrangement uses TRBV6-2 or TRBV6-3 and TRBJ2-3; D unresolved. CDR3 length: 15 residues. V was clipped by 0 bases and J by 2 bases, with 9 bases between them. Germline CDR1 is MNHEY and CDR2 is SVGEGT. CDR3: CASSYSGGPTDTQYF. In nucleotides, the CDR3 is TGTGCCAGCAGTTACTCGGGCGGACCCACAGATACGCAGTATTTT.

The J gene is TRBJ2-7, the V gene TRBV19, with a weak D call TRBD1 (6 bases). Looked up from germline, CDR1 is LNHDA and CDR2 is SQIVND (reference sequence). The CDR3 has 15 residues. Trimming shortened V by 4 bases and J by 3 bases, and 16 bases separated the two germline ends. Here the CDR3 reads CASSTSDRGVYEQYF. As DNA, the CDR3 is TGTGCCAGTAGTACGTCGGACAGAGGGGTCTACGAGCAGTACTTC.

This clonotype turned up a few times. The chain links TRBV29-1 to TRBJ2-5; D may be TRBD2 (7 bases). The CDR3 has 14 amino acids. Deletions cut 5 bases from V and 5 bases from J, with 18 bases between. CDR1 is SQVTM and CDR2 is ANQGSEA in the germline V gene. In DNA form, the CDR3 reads TGCAGCGTTTCCCATGGGGGGGCTAGCGAGACCCAGTACTTC. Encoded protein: CSVSHGGASETQYF.

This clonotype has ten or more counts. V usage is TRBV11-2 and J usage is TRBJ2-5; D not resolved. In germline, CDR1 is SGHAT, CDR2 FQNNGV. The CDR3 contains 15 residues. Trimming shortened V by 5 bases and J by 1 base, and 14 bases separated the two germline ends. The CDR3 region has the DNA TGTGCCAGCAGCATGGGCGCCACCCTCCAAGAGACCCAGTACTTC. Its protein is CASSMGATLQETQYF. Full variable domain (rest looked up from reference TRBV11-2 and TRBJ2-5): EAGVAQSPRYKIIEKRQSVAFWCNPISGHATLYWYQQILGQGPKLLIQFQNNGVVDDSQLPKDRFSAERLKGVDSTLKIQPAKLEDSAVYLCASSMGATLQETQYFGPGTRLLVL.

The chain's CDR3 is CASSQEMRAISNQPQHF. The CDR3 DNA reads TGCGCCAGCAGCCAAGAAATGAGGGCCATTAGCAATCAGCCCCAGCATTTT. V and J are TRBV4-1 and TRBJ1-5; D gene unclear. The ends were cut back, 0 bases at V and 0 bases at J, with 12 bases in the middle. The V gene's germline CDR1 is MGHRA and CDR2 YSYEKL. This CDR3 is 17 amino acids long.

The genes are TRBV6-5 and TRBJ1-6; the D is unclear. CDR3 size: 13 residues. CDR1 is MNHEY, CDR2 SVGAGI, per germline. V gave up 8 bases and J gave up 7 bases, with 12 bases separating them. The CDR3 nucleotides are TGTGCCAGCCGACCGCGGGAGAATTCACCCCTCCACTTT. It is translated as CASRPRENSPLHF.

CDR3: CASSPLFQETQYF. CDR3 sequence (DNA): TGTGCCAGCAGCCCCCTATTCCAAGAGACCCAGTACTTC. The chain couples TRBV14 to TRBJ2-5; D call uncertain. This CDR3 has 13 residues. V dropped 4 bases and J dropped 1 base, with 7 bases sitting between them. Germline CDR1 is SGHDN and CDR2 is FVKESK. The full variable domain, completed using reference TRBV14 and TRBJ2-5, is EAGVTQFPSHSVIEKGQTVTLRCDPISGHDNLYWYRRVMGKEIKFLLHFVKESKQDESGMPNNRFLAERTGGTYSTLKVQPAELEDSGVYFCASSPLFQETQYFGPGTRLLVL.

The chain's CDR3 is CASSSGSVASPLHF. The CDR3 DNA follows: TGTGCCAGCAGCTCCGGGTCCGTGGCTTCACCCCTCCACTTT. The V call is TRBV7-9, the J call TRBJ1-6; no definite D call. The CDR3 is 14 residues long. Germline loops: CDR1 SEHNR, CDR2 FQNEAQ (reference sequence). Trimming shortened V by 4 bases and J by 9 bases, and 13 bases separated the two germline ends.

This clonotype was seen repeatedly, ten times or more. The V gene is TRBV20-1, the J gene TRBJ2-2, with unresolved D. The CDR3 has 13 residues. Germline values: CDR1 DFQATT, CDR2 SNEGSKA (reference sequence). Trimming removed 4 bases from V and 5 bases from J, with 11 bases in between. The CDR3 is CSAISPGTGELFF. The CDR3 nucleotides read TGCAGTGCTATCTCCCCCGGGACCGGGGAGCTGTTTTTT.

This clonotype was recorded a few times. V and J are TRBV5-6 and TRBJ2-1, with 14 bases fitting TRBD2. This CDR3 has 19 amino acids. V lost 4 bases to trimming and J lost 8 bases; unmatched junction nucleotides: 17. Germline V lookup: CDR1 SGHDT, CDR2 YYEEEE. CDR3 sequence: CASSLPGLAGDTSSDEQFF. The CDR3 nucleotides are TGTGCCAGCAGCCTTCCGGGACTAGCGGGAGATACCTCCTCCGATGAGCAGTTCTTC.

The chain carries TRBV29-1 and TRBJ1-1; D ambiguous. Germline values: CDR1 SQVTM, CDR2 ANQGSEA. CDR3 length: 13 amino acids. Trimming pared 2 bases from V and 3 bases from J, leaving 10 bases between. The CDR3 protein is CSVESDGYTEAFF. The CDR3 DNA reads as TGCAGCGTTGAAAGTGACGGCTACACTGAAGCTTTCTTT.

This chain's CDR3 is CASSLVGRFSYEQYF. The CDR3 DNA reads as TGTGCCAGCAGCTTGGTTGGCCGTTTCTCCTACGAGCAGTACTTC. V gene TRBV5-4 combines with J gene TRBJ2-7; D is unclear. The germline gives CDR1 SGHNT, CDR2 YYREEE (reference sequence). This CDR3 has 15 amino acids. Trimming pared 0 bases from V and 0 bases from J, leaving 10 bases between.

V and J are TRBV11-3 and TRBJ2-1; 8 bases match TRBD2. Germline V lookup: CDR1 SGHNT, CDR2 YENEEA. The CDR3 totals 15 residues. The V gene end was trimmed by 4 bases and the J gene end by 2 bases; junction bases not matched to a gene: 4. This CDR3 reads CASSSSGLAYNEQFF. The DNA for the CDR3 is TGTGCCAGCAGCTCCTCGGGACTAGCCTACAATGAGCAGTTCTTC.

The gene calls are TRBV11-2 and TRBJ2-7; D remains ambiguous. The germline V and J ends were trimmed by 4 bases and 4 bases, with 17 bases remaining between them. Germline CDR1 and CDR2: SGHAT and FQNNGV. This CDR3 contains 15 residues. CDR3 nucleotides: TGTGCCAGCAGCTCCCGGCAGGTAACTACTTACGAGCAGTACTTC. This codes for CASSSRQVTTYEQYF.

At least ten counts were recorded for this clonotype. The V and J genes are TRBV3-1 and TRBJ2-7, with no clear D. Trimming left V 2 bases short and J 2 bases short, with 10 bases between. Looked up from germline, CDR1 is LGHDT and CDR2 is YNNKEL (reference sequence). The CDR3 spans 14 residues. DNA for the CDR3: TGTGCCAGCAGCCAATGGACGGTGGCCTACGAGCAGTACTTC. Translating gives CASSQWTVAYEQYF.